This TCR beta chain was identified in a study of T cells in Graves' hyperthyroidism and ophthalmopathy. What was amplified from RNA transcripts were TCR beta CDR3 regions. HTBI primers were the set used in a first-round RT-PCR of the TCR CDR3. Via MiXCR, TCRdb re-called the multiplex PCR reads, giving one row per CDR3 protein. The sample lists 450,000 to 700,000 distinct CDR3 sequences; roughly 50% were seen once. Points on this clonotype: Its antigen is as yet unknown.

This CDR3 has 14 residues. In germline, CDR1 is ENHRY, CDR2 SYGVKD. V dropped 6 bases and J dropped 2; count of bases not matched to a gene: 3. Whole-study findings and limits: Model-based prediction identified ophthalmopathy a median approximately 6.2 months prior to its onset.

Exclusion of a patient resulted from uncontrolled infection, other autoimmune disease, pregnancy or lactation. The source material was peripheral blood or thyroid tissue (not recorded which). This chain links TRBV10-3 with TRBJ1-3, with TRBD1 matching 8 bases. This receptor was identified in an adult woman with Graves' disease, either hyperthyroidism or ophthalmopathy (not recorded which). The CDR3, as DNA: TGTGCCATCAGCCCAGGGGGCACTGGAAACACCATATATTTT. The encoded protein is CAISPGGTGNTIYF.